The source of this T cell receptor (beta chain) is a study of blood T cell repertoires in COVID-19. On the study more broadly: Spain, Italy and the United States supplied samples that represented acute and convalescent COVID-19. PBMCs, B-cell-depleted T cells, or T cells were the source of the cDNA or gDNA that made up the material.

Germline V CDR1 and CDR2: SNHLY, FYNNEI. With 11 bases clipped from V and 6 bases from J, the junction kept 14 bases outside the gene matches. The CDR3 is 17 amino acids. As handled by the study authors: Amplification with reference gene primers provided the estimates of nucleated cell counts. The table came from immunoSEQ multiplex PCR; TCRdb's copy has only in-frame clones and leaves some out. V and J calls and clone size are those listed in that table; D and trimming were worked out from the DNA. The sample contains 150,000 to 200,000 clones, approximately 90% of which appear only once. The sequence was collected from a young man with acute or convalescent COVID-19. Sequenced sample: peripheral blood. The chain has TRBV2 and TRBJ2-2; 14 bases fit TRBD2. CDR3 amino acids: CAGDSGTSGGKSGELFF. CDR3 sequence (DNA): TGTGCCGGAGACTCCGGGACTAGCGGGGGAAAGTCCGGGGAGCTGTTTTTT.